The rows below give T cell receptor beta chains drawn from one sample of a study of regulatory T cells in long-lasting Graves disease. TCRdb passed the multiplex PCR reads through MiXCR, listing each CDR3 protein once. The repertoire holds more than 300,000 distinct CDR3 sequences, with around 15% as singletons. The sample consisted of peripheral blood mononuclear cells (PBMCs), taken at new diagnosis, from a patient treated with antithyroid drugs. The receptors here all came from a female donor with Graves disease. Both conserved end residues are part of each CDR3. D genes are given only for firm matches. Only part of the rows carry a size: once, few, many, or a class if the clone is expanded.

d_gene	abundance	v_gene	j_gene	CDR3nt	CDR3aa
TRBD1	many	TRBV7-9	TRBJ2-5	TGTGCCAGCAGCCCGCCCGGGACAGGGGGAGTCGAGACCCAGTACTTC	CASSPPGTGGVETQYF
NA	NA	TRBV16	TRBJ1-1	TGTGCCAGCAGCCAACTGGGGATAAAAGGGAGGATGAACACTGAAGCTTTCTTT	CASSQLGIKGRMNTEAFF
NA	many	TRBV27	TRBJ2-6	TGTGCCAGCAGACTGAGTTCTGGGGCCAACGTCCTGACTTTC	CASRLSSGANVLTF
TRBD1	many	TRBV13	TRBJ1-4	TGTGCCAGCAGCGTAAGAGGGACAGGGGGTGAAAAACTGTTTTTT	CASSVRGTGGEKLFF
NA	many	TRBV20-1	TRBJ1-1	TGCAGTGCTAGGGGCCCTCTGGGATTACCTGAAGCTTTCTTT	CSARGPLGLPEAFF
NA	many	TRBV12-5	TRBJ1-3	TGTGCTAGTGGACCGATACAGGGAAACACCATATATTTT	CASGPIQGNTIYF
NA	many	TRBV9	TRBJ2-3	TGTGCCAGCAGCGTAGGCGGGGCCCCGGGAGATACGCAGTATTTT	CASSVGGAPGDTQYF
TRBD2	NA	TRBV19	TRBJ2-3	TGTGCCAGTAGAACTGGGACTAGCGGTTACACAGATACGCAGTATTTT	CASRTGTSGYTDTQYF
TRBD1	many	TRBV2	TRBJ1-6	TGTGCCAGCGCCCCAACTACCTTGACAGGGTCGGGATCACCCCTCCACTTT	CASAPTTLTGSGSPLHF
NA	many	TRBV10-3	TRBJ2-5	TGTGCCATCAGTGACACGGAGGACAGACAAGAGACCCAGTACTTC	CAISDTEDRQETQYF
NA	many	TRBV7-9	TRBJ1-1	TGTGCCAGCAGCTTACCCACGGCTGCTGAAGCTTTCTTT	CASSLPTAAEAFF
TRBD2	many	TRBV5-1	TRBJ2-1	TGCGCCAGCAGCTTGAGGACTAGCGGGGGGACGCTACTTTCCAATGAGCAGTTCTTC	CASSLRTSGGTLLSNEQFF
NA	few	TRBV25-1	TRBJ2-1	TGTGCCAGCAGTATCAGGGTTGACAATGAGCAGTTCTTC	CASSIRVDNEQFF
NA	many	TRBV11-2	TRBJ2-3	TGTGCCAGCAGCTCTATCCGAAAACGAGACGTTACCAAGACAGATACGCAGTATTTT	CASSSIRKRDVTKTDTQYF
TRBD2	many	TRBV20-1	TRBJ2-1	TGCAGTGCTCCAACGACTAGCGGGGGCCGTTTTGGTGAGCAGTTCTTC	CSAPTTSGGRFGEQFF
NA	NA	TRBV7-3	TRBJ2-3	TGTGCCAGCAGCTCGCAAGCCGGAGATACGCAGTATTTT	CASSSQAGDTQYF
NA	many	TRBV5-5	TRBJ1-2	TGTGCCAGCAGCTTGGACGGACGTAGTAGCTACACCTTC	CASSLDGRSSYTF
NA	many	TRBV20-1	TRBJ2-7	TGCAGTGCTAGAGATCCCCACACGTCCACCTACGAGCAGTACTTC	CSARDPHTSTYEQYF
NA	once	TRBV9	TRBJ2-3	TGTGCCAGCAGCGCGACACTAGTAAAAACAGATACGCAGTATTTT	CASSATLVKTDTQYF
NA	many	TRBV7-2	TRBJ2-5	TGTGCCAGCAGCTGGATGGGACGGTACGAACAAGAGACCCAGTACTTC	CASSWMGRYEQETQYF
NA	many	TRBV20-1	TRBJ1-2	TGCAGTGCTAGAGATCTGGGGGCAGTCAACTATGGCTACACCTTC	CSARDLGAVNYGYTF
NA	many	TRBV24-1	TRBJ2-2	TGTGCCACCACCGGGACTTTGAACACCGGGGAGCTGTTTTTT	CATTGTLNTGELFF
NA	many	TRBV30	TRBJ1-6	TGTGCCTGGAGTGGAAACAAGATAACACCCCTCCACTTT	CAWSGNKITPLHF
NA	NA	TRBV14	TRBJ1-5	TGTGCCAGCAGCCAATGGGGCAGCAATCAGCCCCAGCATTTT	CASSQWGSNQPQHF
NA	few	TRBV3-1	TRBJ1-5	TGTGCCAGCAGCCAACCGGGACATCCAAGCAATCAGCCCCAGCATTTT	CASSQPGHPSNQPQHF
TRBD1	few	TRBV6-5	TRBJ2-2	TGTGCCAGCAGTTCCGCAACAGGGGGACGGACCGGGGAGCTGTTTTTT	CASSSATGGRTGELFF
NA	many	TRBV20-1	TRBJ1-3	TGCAGTGCTAGAGTAGGTGGCCAGCAAAAAAACACCATATATTTT	CSARVGGQQKNTIYF